This T cell receptor (beta chain) was sequenced in a study of identical twins (dated by TCRdb to about 2016). Context from the whole study: The study deep-sequenced TCR alpha and beta repertoires from monozygotic twins, unrelated adults of various ages and cord blood to test whether fetal clonotypes persist. To rule out contamination, replicate twin experiments were performed at different times with different library preparation protocols.

Every donor was a healthy Caucasian. The twin cohort comprised three pairs of female monozygotic twins, all aged roughly 18 to 29 years. Positive isolation kits from Invitrogen were used to isolate CD4+ and CD8+ T cell populations. This clonotype showed up just a few times. Which antigen it targets is not known. Qualities for individual bases were not recorded, and no much larger clone is one base off. General conclusions and limits of the study: Recombination models systematically underestimated out-of-frame TCR alpha sharing in monozygotic twins but agreed with sharing between unrelated individuals. Invariant T cells such as MAIT and iNKT could partly confound zero-insertion analyses, although diverse VJ usage argued against such confounding for most clonotypes. Fewer insertions were carried by abundant cord blood beta clonotypes, a similar but weaker trend appeared in young adult naive repertoires, and no such trend appeared in memory repertoires. Out-of-frame TCR alpha sequences shared between twins showed an excess of low generation-probability sequences compared with coincidental sharing between unrelated individuals. Because the same donors could not be followed over many years, the conclusions relied on cross-sectional statistical analysis. In beta out-of-frame sequences, excess twin sharing was weaker, because having fewer shared sequences lowered the signal-to-noise ratio.

The library was generated by 5' RACE. The instrument given in TCRdb is Illumina HiSeq 2000. A universal primer binding site was introduced by template switching, and a unique molecular identifier was present in the final cDNA, enabling accurate counting of TCR cDNA molecules. Specific primers in the conserved constant-segment region were used to synthesize first-strand cDNA for the TCR alpha and beta chains. To control for contamination, every cDNA library carried two barcodes: a SMART-Mk sample barcode plus Illumina barcodes. TruSeq adapter sequences, together with Illumina sample barcodes, were added in two successive PCR steps. The Illumina HiSeq platform was used with custom primers to sequence TCR alpha and beta cDNA libraries. The published analysis was carried out like this. Unique molecular identifiers were extracted from raw reads with MiGEC, and CDR3 positions were determined with MiXCR. Recombination models were inferred per individual with the repgenHMM and IGoR tools using an EM algorithm. Shared clonotypes were analyzed with the tcR package in R, and sharing was normalized by the product of cloneset sizes. To study raw recombination without the effects of thymic and clonal selection, out-of-frame nonproductive sequences were analyzed. Starting from the raw public reads, TCRdb applied fastp trimming at Q25, assembled clones with MiXCR and retained in-frame beta chains. Duplicate CDR3 protein sequences are folded into a single record with the most common DNA and genes. The V and J calls reflect TCRdb's pipeline rather than the authors' work. The sample table contains about 520,000 distinct CDR3 sequences; only one count was recorded for 20% to 25% of them. 0.91% of the sample is held by the ten biggest clonotypes.

CDR1 and CDR2 (SGHTA, FQGNSA) derive from the germline V gene. The germline ends are 1 base apart after V is trimmed by 3 bases and J by 2 bases. CDR3 length: 12 amino acids, cysteine to phenylalanine. Of all the DNA, just the CDR3 is kept, 36 bases in frame from base 1. The sample was also reused in another study, on T cells expressing NK-cell markers. As the second publication notes: TCR beta-chain repertoires were profiled in sorted CD3+CD56+NKG2C+, CD3+CD56+NKG2C- and CD3+CD56-NKG2C+ T-cell subsets from seven or eight donors. Of the eight sequenced donors, seven were found to be HCMV-seropositive and one was found to be HCMV-seronegative. In several experiments an anti-gammadeltaTCR antibody was added to restrict sorting to alphabetaTCR-expressing T cells. For 5 or 6 donors, the dominant CD3+CD56+NKG2C+ clonotypes were among the top 10 CD8+ clonotypes and accounted for about 1.0-7.5% of CD8+ T cells. Those dominant clonotypes were again the most abundant among CD3+CD56-NKG2C+ cells in a handful of donors, at about 25-60.1%. It remained unclear whether the expanded NKG2C-expressing T cell clones were specific for HCMV antigens. The eight sequenced donors were randomly selected healthy volunteers, three men and five women. To determine HCMV serostatus, a commercial ELISA kit was used to detect HCMV-specific IgG in serum. MIGEC handled demultiplexing of the reads and grouping by UMI, while MiTCR was used to assemble and quantify clonotypes. To exclude erroneous sequences, any TCR cDNA sequence not supported by at least two reads was discarded. The tcR package was used for downstream repertoire analysis, and clonotypes were matched between fractions using CDR3 nucleotide sequence together with V segment. VDJmatch was used to annotate antigen specificity against VDJdb, with one amino acid substitution allowed in CDR3.

The chain uses TRBV7-2 and TRBJ1-4, with the D gene not confidently named. The TCR comes from a woman between 18 and 29 years old in good health. Material for sequencing was CD4+ T cells sorted from blood. Read as DNA, the sequence is TGTGCCAGCAGCTTGACTAATGAAAAACTGTTTTTT. Protein translation: CASSLTNEKLFF.